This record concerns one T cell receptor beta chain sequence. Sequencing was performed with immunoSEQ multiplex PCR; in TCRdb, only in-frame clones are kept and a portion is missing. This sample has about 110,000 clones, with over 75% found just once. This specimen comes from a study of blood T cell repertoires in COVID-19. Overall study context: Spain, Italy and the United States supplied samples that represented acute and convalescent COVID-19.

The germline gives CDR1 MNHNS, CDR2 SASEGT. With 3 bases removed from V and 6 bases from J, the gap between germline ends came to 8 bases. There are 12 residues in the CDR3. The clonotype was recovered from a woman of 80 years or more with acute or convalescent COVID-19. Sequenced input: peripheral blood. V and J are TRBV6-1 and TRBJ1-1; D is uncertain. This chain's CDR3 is CASSERPAEAFF. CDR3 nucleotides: TGTGCCAGCAGTGAGCGGCCGGCTGAAGCTTTCTTT.